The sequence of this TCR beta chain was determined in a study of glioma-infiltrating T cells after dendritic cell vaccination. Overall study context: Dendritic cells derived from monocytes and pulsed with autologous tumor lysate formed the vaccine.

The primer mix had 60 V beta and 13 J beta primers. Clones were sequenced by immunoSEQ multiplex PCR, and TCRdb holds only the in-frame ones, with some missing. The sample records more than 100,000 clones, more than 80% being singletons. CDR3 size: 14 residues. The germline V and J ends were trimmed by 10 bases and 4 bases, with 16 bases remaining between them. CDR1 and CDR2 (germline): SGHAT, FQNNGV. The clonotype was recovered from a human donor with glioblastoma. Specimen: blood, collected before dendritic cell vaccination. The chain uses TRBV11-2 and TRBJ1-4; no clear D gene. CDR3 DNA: TGTGCCACTACAACGCCCGGAGATAATGAAAAACTGTTTTTT. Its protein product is CATTTPGDNEKLFF.